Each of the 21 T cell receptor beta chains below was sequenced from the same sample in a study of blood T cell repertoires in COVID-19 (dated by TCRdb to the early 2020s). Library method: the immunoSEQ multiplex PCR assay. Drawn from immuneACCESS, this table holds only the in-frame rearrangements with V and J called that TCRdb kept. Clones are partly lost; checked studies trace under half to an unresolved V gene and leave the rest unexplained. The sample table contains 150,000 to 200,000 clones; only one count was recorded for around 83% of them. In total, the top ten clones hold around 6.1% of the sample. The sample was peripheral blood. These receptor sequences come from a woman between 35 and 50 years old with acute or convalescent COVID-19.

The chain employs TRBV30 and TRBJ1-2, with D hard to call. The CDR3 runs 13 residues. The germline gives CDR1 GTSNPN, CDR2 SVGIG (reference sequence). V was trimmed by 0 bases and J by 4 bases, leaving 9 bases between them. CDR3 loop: CAWSVRVAYGYTF. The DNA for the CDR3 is TGTGCCTGGAGTGTACGGGTAGCCTATGGCTACACCTTC.

CDR3 sequence: CASSAHPQTYYNSPLHF. Written as DNA, the CDR3 is TGTGCCAGCAGCGCCCACCCTCAGACTTACTATAATTCACCCCTCCACTTT. V is TRBV9 and J is TRBJ1-6; D is uncertain. V was trimmed by 3 bases and J by 3 bases, leaving 16 bases between them. The germline gives CDR1 SGDLS, CDR2 YYNGEE. This CDR3 is 17 amino acids long.

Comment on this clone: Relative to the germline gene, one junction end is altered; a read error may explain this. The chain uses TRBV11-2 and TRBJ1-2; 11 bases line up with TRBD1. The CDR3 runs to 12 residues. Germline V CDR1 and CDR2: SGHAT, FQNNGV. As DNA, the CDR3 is TGTGCCAGCATCCCTCTGAGGGGACAGGGGGCCTTC. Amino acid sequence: CASIPLRGQGAF. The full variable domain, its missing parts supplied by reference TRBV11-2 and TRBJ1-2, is EAGVAQSPRYKIIEKRQSVAFWCNPISGHATLYWYQQILGQGPKLLIQFQNNGVVDDSQLPKDRFSAERLKGVDSTLKIQPAKLEDSAVYLCASIPLRGQGAFGSGTRLTVV.

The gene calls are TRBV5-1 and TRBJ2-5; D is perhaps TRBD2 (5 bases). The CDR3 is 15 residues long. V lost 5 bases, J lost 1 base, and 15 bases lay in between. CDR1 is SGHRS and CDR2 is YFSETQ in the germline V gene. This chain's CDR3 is CASRWERVGQETQYF. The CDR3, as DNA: TGCGCCAGCAGGTGGGAGAGGGTAGGCCAAGAGACCCAGTACTTC.

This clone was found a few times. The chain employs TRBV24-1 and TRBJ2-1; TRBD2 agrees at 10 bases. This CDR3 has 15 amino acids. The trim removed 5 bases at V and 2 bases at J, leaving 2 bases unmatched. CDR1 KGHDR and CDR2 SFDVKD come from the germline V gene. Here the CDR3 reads CATSVAGGPYNEQFF. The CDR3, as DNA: TGTGCCACCAGTGTAGCGGGGGGCCCCTACAATGAGCAGTTCTTC.

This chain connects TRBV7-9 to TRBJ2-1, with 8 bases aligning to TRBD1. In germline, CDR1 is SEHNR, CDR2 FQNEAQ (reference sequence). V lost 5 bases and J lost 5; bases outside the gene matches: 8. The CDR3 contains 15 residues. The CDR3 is CASSLLDRANNEQFF. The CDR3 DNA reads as TGTGCCAGCAGCCTATTGGACAGGGCTAACAATGAGCAGTTCTTC.

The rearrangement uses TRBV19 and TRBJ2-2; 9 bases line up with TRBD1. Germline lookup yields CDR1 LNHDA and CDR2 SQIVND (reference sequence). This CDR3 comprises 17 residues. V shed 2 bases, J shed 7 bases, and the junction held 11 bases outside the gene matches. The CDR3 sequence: CASSITGGQGLIGELFF. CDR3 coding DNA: TGTGCCAGTAGTATAACGGGGGGACAGGGATTGATCGGGGAGCTGTTTTTT.

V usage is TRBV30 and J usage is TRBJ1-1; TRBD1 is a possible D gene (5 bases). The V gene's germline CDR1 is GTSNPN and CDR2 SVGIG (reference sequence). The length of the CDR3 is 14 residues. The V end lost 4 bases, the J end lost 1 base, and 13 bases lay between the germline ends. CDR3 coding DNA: TGTGCCTGGATGGAGGGGCCCAGGAACACTGAAGCTTTCTTT. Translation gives CAWMEGPRNTEAFF.

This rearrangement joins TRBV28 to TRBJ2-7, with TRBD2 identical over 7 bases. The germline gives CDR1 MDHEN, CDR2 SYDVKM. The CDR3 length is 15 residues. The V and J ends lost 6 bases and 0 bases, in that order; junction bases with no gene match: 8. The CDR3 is CASRRTSSGSYEQYF. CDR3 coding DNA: TGTGCCAGCAGAAGGACATCTAGCGGCTCCTACGAGCAGTACTTC.

CDR3 loop: CSVETGQGAPYEQYF. The DNA of the CDR3 is TGCAGCGTTGAAACCGGACAGGGGGCACCCTACGAGCAGTACTTC. This sequence joins TRBV29-1 and TRBJ2-7, with 11 positions matching TRBD1. V was pared by 2 bases and J by 2 bases, with 5 bases of the junction left unmatched. The germline V gene encodes CDR1 SQVTM and CDR2 ANQGSEA. The CDR3 has 15 amino acids.

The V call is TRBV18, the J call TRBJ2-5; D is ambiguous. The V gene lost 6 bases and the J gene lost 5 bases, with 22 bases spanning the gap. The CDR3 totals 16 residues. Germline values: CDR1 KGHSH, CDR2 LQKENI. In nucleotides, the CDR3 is TGTGCCAGCTCCCCCCAAGGTACAGAATCGGCGGAGACCCAGTACTTC. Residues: CASSPQGTESAETQYF. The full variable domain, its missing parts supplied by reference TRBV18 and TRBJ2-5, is NAGVMQNPRHLVRRRGQEARLRCSPMKGHSHVYWYRQLPEEGLKFMVYLQKENIIDESGMPKERFSAEFPKEGPSILRIQQVVRGDSAAYFCASSPQGTESAETQYFGPGTRLLVL.

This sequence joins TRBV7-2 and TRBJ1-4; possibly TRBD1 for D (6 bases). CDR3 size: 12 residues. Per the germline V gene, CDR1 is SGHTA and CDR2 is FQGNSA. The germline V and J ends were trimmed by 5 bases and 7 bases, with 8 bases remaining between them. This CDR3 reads CASSPQGEKLFF. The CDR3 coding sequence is TGTGCCAGCAGCCCACAGGGTGAAAAACTGTTTTTT.

The CDR3 nucleotides read TGTGCCAGCAGCTTGTGGCGGGGGCAGCCCCAGCATTTT. Its translation is CASSLWRGQPQHF. V and J are TRBV5-6 and TRBJ1-5; possibly TRBD1 for D (5 bases). This CDR3 contains 13 residues. The V end lost 1 base, the J end lost 7 bases, and 9 bases lay between the germline ends. CDR1 and CDR2 (germline): SGHDT, YYEEEE. Filled out from reference TRBV5-6 and TRBJ1-5, the complete variable domain reads DAGVTQSPTHLIKTRGQQVTLRCSPKSGHDTVSWYQQALGQGPQFIFQYYEEEERQRGNFPDRFSGHQFPNYSSELNVNALLLGDSALYLCASSLWRGQPQHFGDGTRLSIL.

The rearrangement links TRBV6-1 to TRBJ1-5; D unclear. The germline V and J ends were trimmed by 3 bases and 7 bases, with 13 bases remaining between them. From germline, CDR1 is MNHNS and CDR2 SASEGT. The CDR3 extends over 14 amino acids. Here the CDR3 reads CASSEKTGGQPQHF. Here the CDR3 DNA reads TGTGCCAGCAGTGAGAAAACTGGAGGGCAGCCCCAGCATTTT.

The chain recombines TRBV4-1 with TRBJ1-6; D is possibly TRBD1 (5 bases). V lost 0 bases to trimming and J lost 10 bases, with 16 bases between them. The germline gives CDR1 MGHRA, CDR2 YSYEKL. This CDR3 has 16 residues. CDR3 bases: TGCGCCAGCAGCCAAGAGGCCTGGAGGGGCGGATCACCCCTCCACTTT. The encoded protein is CASSQEAWRGGSPLHF.

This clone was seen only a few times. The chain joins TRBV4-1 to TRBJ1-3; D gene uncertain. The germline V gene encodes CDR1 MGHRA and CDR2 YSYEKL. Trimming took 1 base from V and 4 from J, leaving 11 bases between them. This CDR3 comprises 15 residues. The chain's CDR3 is CASSQVSWLGNTIYF. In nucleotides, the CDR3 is TGCGCCAGCAGCCAAGTAAGCTGGTTGGGAAACACCATATATTTT.

Written as DNA, the CDR3 is TGTGCCAGCAGTAAGGAATGGCGGGGGCACGCGGCCGATTCACCCCTCCACTTT. It encodes CASSKEWRGHAADSPLHF. J is TRBJ1-6 and V is TRBV27; D may be TRBD1 (6 bases). The V and J ends lost 5 bases and 8 bases respectively, with 25 bases between them. The germline V gene has CDR1 MNHEY and CDR2 SMNVEV (reference sequence). The CDR3 contains 18 residues.

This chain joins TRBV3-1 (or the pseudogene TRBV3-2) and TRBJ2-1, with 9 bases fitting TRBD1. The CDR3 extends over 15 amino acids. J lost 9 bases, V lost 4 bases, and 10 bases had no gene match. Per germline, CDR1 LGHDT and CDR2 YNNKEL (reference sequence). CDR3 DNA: TGTGCCAGCAGCCCCCTGGGACAGGGTGGGGGTGAGCAGTTCTTC. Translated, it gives CASSPLGQGGGEQFF.

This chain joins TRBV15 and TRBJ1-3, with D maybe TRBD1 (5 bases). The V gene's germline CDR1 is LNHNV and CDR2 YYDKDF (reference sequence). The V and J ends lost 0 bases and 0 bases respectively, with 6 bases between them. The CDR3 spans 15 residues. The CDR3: CATSRDRASGNTIYF. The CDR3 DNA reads TGTGCCACCAGCAGAGACAGGGCCTCTGGAAACACCATATATTTT.

The CDR3 coding sequence is TGTGCCAGCAGCTTAACTAGCGGGATGAATGAGCAGTTCTTC. Amino acid sequence: CASSLTSGMNEQFF. The chain links TRBV5-4 to TRBJ2-1; 10 bases are a match to TRBD2. Germline assignment: CDR1 SGHNT and CDR2 YYREEE (reference sequence). V lost 2 bases and J lost 7; bases outside the gene matches: 3. The CDR3 runs to 14 residues.

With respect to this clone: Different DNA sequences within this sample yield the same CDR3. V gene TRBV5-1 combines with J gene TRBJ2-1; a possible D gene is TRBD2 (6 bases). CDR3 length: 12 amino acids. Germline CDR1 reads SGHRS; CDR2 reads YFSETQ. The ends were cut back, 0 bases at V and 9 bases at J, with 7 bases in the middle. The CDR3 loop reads CASSLEAGEQFF. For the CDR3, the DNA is TGCGCCAGCAGCTTGGAAGCGGGTGAGCAGTTCTTC.